A single sample is the source of the 14 T cell receptor beta chains below, sequenced in a study of T cells in localized non-small cell lung cancer. Profiling relied on immunoSEQ multiplex PCR, and the TCRdb table lists in-frame clones only, not all of them. The sample holds 25,000 to 30,000 clones; approximately 90% are singletons and the top ten take roughly 6.8%. Sample: peripheral blood, taken before any cancer treatment. The receptors come from a male donor at least 60 years old with stage I lung adenocarcinoma.

The rearrangement links TRBV28 to TRBJ2-2; D unclear. Germline V gives CDR1 MDHEN, CDR2 SYDVKM. Trimming shortened V by 5 bases and J by 8 bases, and 15 bases separated the two germline ends. CDR3 length equals 14 residues. The CDR3 DNA is TGTGCCAGCAGTAATTCCCCTATAAGGGGGGAGCTGTTTTTT. Translation: CASSNSPIRGELFF. The full variable domain, its missing parts supplied by reference TRBV28 and TRBJ2-2, is DVKVTQSSRYLVKRTGEKVFLECVQDMDHENMFWYRQDPGLGLRLIYFSYDVKMKEKGDIPEGYSVSREKKERFSLILESASTNQTSMYLCASSNSPIRGELFFGEGSRLTVL.

V usage is TRBV28 and J usage is TRBJ2-5, with 8 bases lining up with TRBD1. The DNA end favors TRBJ2-7, so the J call may be wrong. This CDR3 region has 14 residues. Per the germline V gene, CDR1 is MDHEN and CDR2 is SYDVKM. CDR3 nucleotides: TGTGCCAGCAGTTTAGACGGACAGGGAAACGAGCAGTACTTC. Its translation is CASSLDGQGNEQYF.

The rearrangement uses TRBV5-1 and TRBJ1-1; the D is unclear. The CDR3 contains 11 residues. From germline, CDR1 is SGHRS and CDR2 YFSETQ. The V gene lost 0 bases and the J gene lost 8 bases, with 5 bases spanning the gap. CDR3 in amino acids: CASSLDGEAFF. For the CDR3, the DNA is TGCGCCAGCAGCTTGGACGGGGAAGCTTTCTTT.

J is TRBJ2-7 and V is TRBV19, with D perhaps being TRBD1 or TRBD2 (5 bases each). Trimming cost V 1 base and J 5 bases, with 12 bases left between them. The CDR3 is 14 amino acids. Germline V gene sequence: CDR1 LNHDA, CDR2 SQIVND (reference sequence). CDR3 in amino acids: CASSIGGADDEQYF. CDR3 coding DNA: TGTGCCAGTAGTATAGGAGGGGCCGACGACGAGCAGTACTTC.

The chain uses TRBV5-5 and TRBJ1-1, with D unresolved. V lost 7 bases and J lost 6, with 19 bases in between. CDR1 and CDR2 from the germline V gene are SGHKS and YYEKEE (reference sequence). The CDR3 runs 14 residues. The DNA for the CDR3 is TGTGCCAGCGCCAACCCGATGTCATACGCTGAAGCTTTCTTT. It yields the protein CASANPMSYAEAFF.

The chain is built from TRBV18 and TRBJ2-5, with D unclear. Between the trimmed V and J ends, which lost 5 bases and 5 bases, there was a span of 6 bases. Germline V gene sequence: CDR1 KGHSH, CDR2 LQKENI. This CDR3 is built from 11 residues. The CDR3 DNA reads as TGTGCCAGCTCATCGGGTGAGACCCAGTACTTC. Translating gives CASSSGETQYF.

CDR3 sequence (DNA): TGTGCCATCAGTGACCTTACGGACCTTTATAACTATGGCTACACCTTC. Its translation is CAISDLTDLYNYGYTF. The chain combines TRBV10-3 with TRBJ1-2; no reliable D call. This CDR3 has 16 amino acids. The ends were cut back, 3 bases at V and 1 base at J, with 15 bases in the middle. In germline, CDR1 is ENHRY, CDR2 SYGVKD.

V and J are TRBV5-1 and TRBJ2-1; 8 positions match TRBD1. CDR3 length: 15 residues. Germline CDR1 is SGHRS and CDR2 is YFSETQ. Losses at the gene ends were 4 bases for V and 7 bases for J; bases not matched to a gene: 10. The CDR3 loop reads CASSPPLTGDNEQFF. In DNA form, the CDR3 reads TGCGCCAGCAGCCCACCCTTGACAGGGGATAATGAGCAGTTCTTC.

The chain links TRBV6-6 to TRBJ1-2; no reliable D call. Looked up from germline, CDR1 is MNHNY and CDR2 is SVGAGI (reference sequence). CDR3 size: 14 residues. V dropped 5 bases and J dropped 3 bases, with 13 bases sitting between them. CDR3 amino acids: CASSPWATHYGYTF. The CDR3 nucleotides read TGTGCCAGCAGTCCTTGGGCTACCCACTATGGCTACACCTTC.

This clone was seen only a few times. CDR3 region: CASSSGQDRPEQYF. The DNA for the CDR3 is TGTGCCAGCAGCTCGGGCCAGGACAGGCCCGAGCAGTACTTC. The V call is TRBV5-6, the J call TRBJ2-7, with 7 nucleotides matching TRBD1. V lost 3 bases to trimming and J lost 6 bases; unmatched junction nucleotides: 9. Germline V gene sequence: CDR1 SGHDT, CDR2 YYEEEE. The length of the CDR3 is 14 residues.

This sequence joins TRBV19 and TRBJ2-7, with 11 bases lining up with TRBD2. J gave up 4 bases and V 7 bases, and 3 bases lay outside the gene matches. The germline V gene has CDR1 LNHDA and CDR2 SQIVND (reference sequence). The CDR3 is 13 residues long. The CDR3 DNA follows: TGTGCCAGTACCGGGACTAGCGGTTACGAGCAGTACTTC. The encoded protein is CASTGTSGYEQYF.

The chain uses TRBV29-1 and TRBJ1-3, with TRBD1 identical over 7 bases. This CDR3 comprises 14 residues. Germline V gene lookup returns CDR1 SQVTM and CDR2 ANQGSEA. The CDR3 is CRRQKGASGNTIYF. CDR3 DNA: TGCAGACGACAGAAGGGGGCGTCCGGAAACACCATATATTTT.

The gene calls are TRBV19 and TRBJ2-5, with D perhaps matching TRBD1 (6 bases). This CDR3 region has 14 residues. With 3 bases removed from V and 4 bases from J, the gap between germline ends came to 12 bases. The V gene's germline CDR1 is LNHDA and CDR2 SQIVND (reference sequence). CDR3 sequence reads: CASSITGMGETQYF. The CDR3 DNA sequence: TGTGCCAGTAGTATCACAGGGATGGGAGAGACCCAGTACTTC.

The rearrangement uses TRBV5-4 and TRBJ2-3, with 7 bases that match TRBD2. The V gene's germline CDR1 is SGHNT and CDR2 YYREEE (reference sequence). There are 14 residues in the CDR3. Trimming cost V 4 bases and J 0 bases; bases outside gene matches: 2. The CDR3 is CASSPSGSTDTQYF. In nucleotides, the CDR3 is TGTGCCAGCAGCCCTAGCGGAAGCACAGATACGCAGTATTTT.